The 5 T cell receptor beta chains given below trace back to one sample, sequenced in a study of blood T cell repertoires in COVID-19. The protocol was immunoSEQ multiplex PCR, while the TCRdb copy is restricted to in-frame clones and leaves out a portion. This table holds over 50,000 clones, more than 85% found once. The sample was peripheral blood. These receptors were taken from a middle-aged man with active COVID-19.

The gene calls are TRBV18 and TRBJ2-1; D is unresolved. V was cut by 0 bases and J by 1 base, with 19 bases left in between. Per the germline V gene, CDR1 is KGHSH and CDR2 is LQKENI. CDR3 length: 19 residues. The CDR3 DNA reads TGTGCCAGCTCACCACCCCCCAAACTACGAGCGCTTTCCTACAATGAGCAGTTCTTC. Protein sequence: CASSPPPKLRALSYNEQFF.

This clone is a singleton in its sample. The genes are TRBV29-1 and TRBJ2-1, with 10 bases matching TRBD2. Germline assignment: CDR1 SQVTM and CDR2 ANQGSEA. The CDR3 spans 15 residues. V lost 4 bases to trimming and J lost 4 bases; unmatched junction nucleotides: 7. The CDR3 sequence: CSVGPPSGGYNEQFF. CDR3 sequence (DNA): TGCAGCGTTGGGCCCCCTAGCGGGGGTTACAATGAGCAGTTCTTC.

V is TRBV18 and J is TRBJ2-5; 8 bases are a match to TRBD2. This CDR3 is 15 amino acids long. J lost 2 bases, V lost 5 bases, and 7 bases had no gene match. Germline V gene data show CDR1 as KGHSH and CDR2 as LQKENI. The CDR3 region is CASSAATGGQETQYF. CDR3 DNA: TGTGCCAGCTCAGCCGCTACGGGGGGGCAAGAGACCCAGTACTTC.

J is TRBJ2-3 and V is TRBV5-1; 7 bases line up with TRBD2. The CDR3 covers 16 residues. Trimming took 5 bases from V and 0 from J; bases not matched to a gene: 9. The germline V gene encodes CDR1 SGHRS and CDR2 YFSETQ. The CDR3 sequence: CASRHLGRGSTDTQYF. The CDR3, as DNA: TGCGCCAGCAGACACCTAGGGAGGGGTAGCACAGATACGCAGTATTTT.

In nucleotides, the CDR3 is TGTGCCAGCCGCCCCCGAACAGGTCCCTACGAGCAGTACTTC. Encoded protein: CASRPRTGPYEQYF. This chain uses TRBV6-5 with TRBJ2-7; a possible D gene is TRBD1 (5 bases). The CDR3 covers 14 residues. V dropped 8 bases and J dropped 2 bases, with 16 bases sitting between them. Germline V lookup: CDR1 MNHEY, CDR2 SVGAGI.